This TCR beta chain was observed in a study of blood T cell repertoires in COVID-19. Methods used by the authors: Amplification with reference gene primers provided the estimates of nucleated cell counts. This table comes from immunoSEQ multiplex PCR, and its TCRdb copy is limited to in-frame clones, with some not included. The V and J calls and clone size come from that table; D and trimming were worked out from the DNA. The sample lists around 65,000 clones, around four fifths seen once, with roughly two fifths in the top ten. CDR1 is LNHDA, CDR2 SQIVND, per germline (reference sequence). After removal of 9 bases from V and 2 bases from J, the junction contained 8 bases not matched to a gene. The CDR3 is 15 residues long.

The sequence derives from a human donor in a cohort sampled during active COVID-19. Sequencing used peripheral blood. V and J are TRBV19 and TRBJ2-1, with 9 nucleotides matching TRBD2. CDR3 nucleotide sequence: TGTGCCAGCTCACCCCGCGGGGGGGCCTACAATGAGCAGTTCTTC. This encodes CASSPRGGAYNEQFF.